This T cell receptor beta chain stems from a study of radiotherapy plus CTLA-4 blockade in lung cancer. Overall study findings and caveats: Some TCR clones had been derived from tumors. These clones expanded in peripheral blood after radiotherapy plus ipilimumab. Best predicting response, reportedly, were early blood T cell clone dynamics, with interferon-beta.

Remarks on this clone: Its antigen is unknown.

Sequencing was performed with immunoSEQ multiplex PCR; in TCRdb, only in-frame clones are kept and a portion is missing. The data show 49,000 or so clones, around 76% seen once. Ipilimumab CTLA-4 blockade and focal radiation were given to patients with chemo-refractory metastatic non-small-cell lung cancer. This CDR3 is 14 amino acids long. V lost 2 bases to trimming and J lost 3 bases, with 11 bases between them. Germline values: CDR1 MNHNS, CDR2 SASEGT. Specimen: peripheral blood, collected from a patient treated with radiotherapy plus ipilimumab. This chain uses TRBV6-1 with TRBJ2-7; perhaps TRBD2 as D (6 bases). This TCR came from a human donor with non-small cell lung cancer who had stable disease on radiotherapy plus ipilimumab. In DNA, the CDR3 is TGTGCCAGCAGTGAACAGGGAGGAGACTACGAGCAGTACGTC. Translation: CASSEQGGDYEQYV.